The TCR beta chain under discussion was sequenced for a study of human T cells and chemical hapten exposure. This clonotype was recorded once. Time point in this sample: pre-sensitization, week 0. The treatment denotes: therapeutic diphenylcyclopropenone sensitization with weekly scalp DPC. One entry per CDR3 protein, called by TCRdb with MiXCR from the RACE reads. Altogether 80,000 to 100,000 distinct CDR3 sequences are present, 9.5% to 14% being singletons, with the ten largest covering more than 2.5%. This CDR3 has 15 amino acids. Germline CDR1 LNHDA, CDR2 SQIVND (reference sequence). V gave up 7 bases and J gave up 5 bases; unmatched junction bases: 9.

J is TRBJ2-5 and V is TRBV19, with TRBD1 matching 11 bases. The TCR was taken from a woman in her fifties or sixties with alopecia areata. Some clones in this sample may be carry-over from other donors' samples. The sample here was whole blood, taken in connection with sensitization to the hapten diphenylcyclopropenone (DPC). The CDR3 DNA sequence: TGTGCCAGTACCAGGACAGGGGGCGGAGGGGAGACCCAGTACTTC. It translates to CASTRTGGGGETQYF.